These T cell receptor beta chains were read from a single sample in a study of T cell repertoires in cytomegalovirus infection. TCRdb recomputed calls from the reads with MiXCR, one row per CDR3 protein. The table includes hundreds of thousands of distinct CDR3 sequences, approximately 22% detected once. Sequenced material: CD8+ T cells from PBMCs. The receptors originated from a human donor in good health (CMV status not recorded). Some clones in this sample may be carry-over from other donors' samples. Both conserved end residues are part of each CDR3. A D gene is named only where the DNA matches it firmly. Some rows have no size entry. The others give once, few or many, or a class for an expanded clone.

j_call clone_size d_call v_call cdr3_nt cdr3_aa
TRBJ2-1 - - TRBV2 TGTGCCAGCAGTGGCAGGGGAACCTACAATGAGCAGTTCTTC CASSGRGTYNEQFF
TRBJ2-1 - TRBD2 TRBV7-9 TGTGCCAGCAGCTCTGGGACTAGCGTCAGCAATGAGCAGTTCTTC CASSSGTSVSNEQFF
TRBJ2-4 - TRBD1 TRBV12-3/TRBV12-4 TGTGCCAGCAGCACCGGGACAGGGCTGAGCATTCAGTACTTC CASSTGTGLSIQYF
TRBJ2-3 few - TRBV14 TGTGCCAGCAGCCAAGTTATGGGAGATACGCAGTATTTT CASSQVMGDTQYF
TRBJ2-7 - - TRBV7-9 TGTGCCAGCAGCTCCGACGTCTACGAGCAGTACTTC CASSSDVYEQYF
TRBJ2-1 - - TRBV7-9 TGTGCCAGCAGCAAGCAATACAATGAGCAGTTCTTC CASSKQYNEQFF
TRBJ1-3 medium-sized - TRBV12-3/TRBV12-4 TGTGCCAGCAGTTTCGGAAACACCATATATTTT CASSFGNTIYF
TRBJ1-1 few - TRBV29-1 TGCAGCGTTCGGTTCGGGCAGGGGTCTGAAGCTTTCTTT CSVRFGQGSEAFF
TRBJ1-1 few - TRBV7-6 TGTGCCAGCAGCTTAGGGCCGACGACTGAAGCTTTCTTT CASSLGPTTEAFF
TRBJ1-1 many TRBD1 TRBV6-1 TGTGCCAGCAGTGTCAGCGTTACAGGGGGCGCGGGAGCTTTCTTT CASSVSVTGGAGAFF
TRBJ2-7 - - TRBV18 TGTGCCAGCTCAAGGGACACCACCCCCCTCTACGAGCAGTACTTC CASSRDTTPLYEQYF
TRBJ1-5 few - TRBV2 TGTGCCAGCAGACTGGGCCAGGGGCAAAATCAGCCCCAGCATTTT CASRLGQGQNQPQHF
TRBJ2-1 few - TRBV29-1 TGCAGCGTTCCAGTTGACAATGAGCAGTTCTTC CSVPVDNEQFF
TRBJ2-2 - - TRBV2 TGTGCCAGCTCAGGATTCGGGGAGCTGTTTTTT CASSGFGELFF
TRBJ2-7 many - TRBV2 TGTGCCAGCAACCTGGACTGGACCTACGAGCAGTACTTC CASNLDWTYEQYF
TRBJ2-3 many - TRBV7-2 TGTGCCAGCAGCTTAGTCAGGGGAGGCACAGATACGCAGTATTTT CASSLVRGGTDTQYF
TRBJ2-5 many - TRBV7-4 TGTGCCAGCAGCTTAGTGGCAGGGTCTGGTCAAGAGACCCAGTACTTC CASSLVAGSGQETQYF
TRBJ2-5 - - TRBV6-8 TGTGCCAGCAGTGACCCACTCTCCGGGCACCAAGAGACCCAGTACTTC CASSDPLSGHQETQYF
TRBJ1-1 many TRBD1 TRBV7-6 TGTGCCAGCAGCTGGTTAGACAGGGGAGCTTTCTTT CASSWLDRGAFF
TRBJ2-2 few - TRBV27 TGTGCCAGCCTCGGGTCGGGGGGCCCCGGGGAGCTGTTTTTT CASLGSGGPGELFF
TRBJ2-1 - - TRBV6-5 TGTGCCAGCAGACGGGGGGCAGACAGCTCCTACAATGAGCAGTTCTTC CASRRGADSSYNEQFF
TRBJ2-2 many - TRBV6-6 TGTGCCATAAAACCAGACACCGGGGAGCTGTTTTTT CAIKPDTGELFF
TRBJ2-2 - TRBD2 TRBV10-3 TGTGCCATCAGTGAGTCTCCAGCGGGACACACCGGGGAGCTGTTTTTT CAISESPAGHTGELFF
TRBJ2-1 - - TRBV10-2 TGCGCCAGCACAAAAGGGGGCTCCTACAATGAGCAGTTCTTC CASTKGGSYNEQFF
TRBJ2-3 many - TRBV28 TGTGCCACCCCGGGAGAGAGCACAGATACGCAGTATTTT CATPGESTDTQYF
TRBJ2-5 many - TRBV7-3 TGTGCCAGCAGCCTAAGGCAGTGGGAGACCCAGTACTTC CASSLRQWETQYF
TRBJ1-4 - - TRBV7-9 TGTGCCAGCAGCCCCCCAGGGAATGAAAAACTGTTTTTT CASSPPGNEKLFF
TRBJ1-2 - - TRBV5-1 TGCGCCAGCAGCGGGATAACAACCGGCGATGGCTACACCTTC CASSGITTGDGYTF
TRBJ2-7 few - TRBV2 TGTGCCAGCAGTGAACAACAGGATGACCCCGAGCAGTACTTC CASSEQQDDPEQYF
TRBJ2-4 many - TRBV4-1 TGCGCCAGCAGCCAAGTCGCGGGAATAAACATTCAGTACTTC CASSQVAGINIQYF
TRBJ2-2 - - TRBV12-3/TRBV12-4 TGTGCCAGCACCGCAGGGATGGGCGGGGAGCTGTTTTTT CASTAGMGGELFF
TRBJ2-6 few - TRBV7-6 TGTGCCAGCAGCTCGCTCGTAGGTGGGGCCAACGTCCTGACTTTC CASSSLVGGANVLTF
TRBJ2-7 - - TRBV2 TGTGCCAGCAGCGAGAAATCCGGGGCCTACGAGCAGTACTTC CASSEKSGAYEQYF
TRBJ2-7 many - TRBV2 TGTGCCAGCAGTGAAGGACAGTGGGACGAGCAGTACTTC CASSEGQWDEQYF
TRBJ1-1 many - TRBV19 TGTGCCAGTAGTCCGGTAGAGGGACTGAACACTGAAGCTTTCTTT CASSPVEGLNTEAFF
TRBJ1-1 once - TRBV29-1 TGCAGCGTTGAAGGGATTCAAATCGGAGCTTTCTTT CSVEGIQIGAFF
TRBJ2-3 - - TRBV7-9 TGTGCCAGCAGCCCACCAGGGGCTAGCACAGATACGCAGTATTTT CASSPPGASTDTQYF
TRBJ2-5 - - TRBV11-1 TGTGCCAGCAGCCCAGAAAGGGGGACAGAGACCCAGTACTTC CASSPERGTETQYF
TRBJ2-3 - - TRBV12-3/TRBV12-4 TGTGCCAGCAGTTTTGGGGAGATGGTCACAGATACGCAGTATTTT CASSFGEMVTDTQYF
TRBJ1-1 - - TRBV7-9 TGTGCCAGCAGCCGGGAGGGCAGTTTATTGAACACTGAAGCTTTCTTT CASSREGSLLNTEAFF
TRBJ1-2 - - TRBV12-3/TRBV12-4 TGTGCCAGCACCTCGGGGGATGGGGGCTACACCTTC CASTSGDGGYTF
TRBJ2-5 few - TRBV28 TGTGCCAGCAGTTTGGGTCCTCTCGCCCGAGAGACCCAGTACTTC CASSLGPLARETQYF
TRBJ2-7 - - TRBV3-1 TGTGCCAGCAGCCAAGGAGCCTCCTACGAGCAGTACTTC CASSQGASYEQYF
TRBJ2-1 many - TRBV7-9 TGTGCCAGCAGCCCCCACAATGAGCAGTTCTTC CASSPHNEQFF
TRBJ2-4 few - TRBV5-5 TGTGCCAGCAGCTTGGGCCATCCGGACACCTGGACCAAAAACATTCAGTACTTC CASSLGHPDTWTKNIQYF
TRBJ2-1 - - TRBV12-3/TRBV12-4 TGTGCCAGCAGGACCCCTTTGGGTGAGCAGTTCTTC CASRTPLGEQFF